The rows below give T cell receptor beta chains drawn from one sample of a study of OX40 agonist ivuxolimab in advanced cancers. Assay used: immunoSEQ multiplex PCR; TCRdb lists only in-frame clones, some missing. This sample yields some 48,000 clones, of which around nine tenths are seen a single time; about 1.9% belongs to the top ten. Sample: CD4+ or CD8+ T cells sorted from blood, taken in a trial of the OX40 agonist ivuxolimab. Source of these receptors: an adult with an advanced solid tumor such as melanoma, head and neck, liver or kidney cancer. The conserved cysteine and the conserved F or W are not part of the CDR3 here. Each record gives: CDR3 protein, CDR3 length, V gene, J gene.

cdr3_aa: ATQDGSGANVLT
cdr3_length: 12
v_call: TRBV10-3
j_call: TRBJ2-6

cdr3_aa: ASSGLAPANEQF
cdr3_length: 12
v_call: TRBV27
j_call: TRBJ2-1

cdr3_aa: ASSPDSSEKLF
cdr3_length: 11
v_call: TRBV5-6
j_call: TRBJ1-4

cdr3_aa: ASSLPPHENTEAF
cdr3_length: 13
v_call: TRBV7-2
j_call: TRBJ1-1

cdr3_aa: ASSRMGQGGSGNQPQH
cdr3_length: 16
v_call: TRBV5-4
j_call: TRBJ1-5

cdr3_aa: ASGLSFRDTEAF
cdr3_length: 12
v_call: TRBV12-5
j_call: TRBJ1-1

cdr3_aa: ASSLSPLGYEQY
cdr3_length: 12
v_call: TRBV27
j_call: TRBJ2-7

cdr3_aa: ASSNRGSTGELF
cdr3_length: 12
v_call: TRBV19
j_call: TRBJ2-2

cdr3_aa: ASSSPLGGSGNTIY
cdr3_length: 14
v_call: TRBV7-2
j_call: TRBJ1-3

cdr3_aa: ASSLGQGVRGNTIY
cdr3_length: 14
v_call: TRBV7-6
j_call: TRBJ1-3

cdr3_aa: ASSEVDGSSYEQY
cdr3_length: 13
v_call: TRBV2
j_call: TRBJ2-7

cdr3_aa: ASSQPGTGGGYEQY
cdr3_length: 14
v_call: TRBV4-2
j_call: TRBJ2-7

cdr3_aa: ASSLDRGQYEQY
cdr3_length: 12
v_call: TRBV5-1
j_call: TRBJ2-7

cdr3_aa: ASSLDRSMAAF
cdr3_length: 11
v_call: TRBV11-2
j_call: TRBJ1-1

cdr3_aa: ASRTGAIAEAF
cdr3_length: 11
v_call: TRBV5-8
j_call: TRBJ1-1

cdr3_aa: ASSQDWERAGTGELF
cdr3_length: 15
v_call: TRBV14
j_call: TRBJ2-2

cdr3_aa: ASSYTGYTEAF
cdr3_length: 11
v_call: TRBV6-5
j_call: TRBJ1-1

cdr3_aa: ASSSRRRGQGGLDEQF
cdr3_length: 16
v_call: TRBV21-1
j_call: TRBJ2-1

cdr3_aa: ASSPPTGSYEQY
cdr3_length: 12
v_call: TRBV18
j_call: TRBJ2-7

cdr3_aa: ASSHRGMKQPQH
cdr3_length: 12
v_call: TRBV4-1
j_call: TRBJ1-5

cdr3_aa: ASSSQTGRVGGYGYT
cdr3_length: 15
v_call: TRBV7-2
j_call: TRBJ1-2

cdr3_aa: ASDAGVNTEAF
cdr3_length: 11
v_call: TRBV19
j_call: TRBJ1-1

cdr3_aa: ASSEGGRWPRYEQY
cdr3_length: 14
v_call: TRBV6-1
j_call: TRBJ2-7

cdr3_aa: AISEGHITYEQY
cdr3_length: 12
v_call: TRBV10-3
j_call: TRBJ2-7

cdr3_aa: ASTLGGGPNTGELF
cdr3_length: 14
v_call: TRBV19
j_call: TRBJ2-2

cdr3_aa: ASSLLTSQETQY
cdr3_length: 12
v_call: TRBV5-1
j_call: TRBJ2-5

cdr3_aa: ASSEWSERPDTQY
cdr3_length: 13
v_call: TRBV6-1
j_call: TRBJ2-3

cdr3_aa: ASRTYQGSGNTIY
cdr3_length: 13
v_call: TRBV2
j_call: TRBJ1-3

cdr3_aa: ASSLKGWQETQY
cdr3_length: 12
v_call: TRBV21-1
j_call: TRBJ2-5

cdr3_aa: VISGGYGYT
cdr3_length: 9
v_call: TRBV10-3
j_call: TRBJ1-2

cdr3_aa: ASSAYRAGNNEKLF
cdr3_length: 14
v_call: TRBV25-1
j_call: TRBJ1-4

cdr3_aa: ASSVQGAGEKLF
cdr3_length: 12
v_call: TRBV2
j_call: TRBJ1-4

cdr3_aa: ASSMTGSNTEAF
cdr3_length: 12
v_call: TRBV5-8
j_call: TRBJ1-1

cdr3_aa: ASSESGIAEAF
cdr3_length: 11
v_call: TRBV10-1
j_call: TRBJ1-1

cdr3_aa: ASSPIRTSWETQY
cdr3_length: 13
v_call: TRBV6-5
j_call: TRBJ2-5

cdr3_aa: ASSLGGRGRGFPYEQY
cdr3_length: 16
v_call: TRBV7-8
j_call: TRBJ2-7

cdr3_aa: ASSLTGGQETQY
cdr3_length: 12
v_call: TRBV5-1
j_call: TRBJ2-5

cdr3_aa: AISDRGGMNTEAF
cdr3_length: 13
v_call: TRBV10-3
j_call: TRBJ1-1

cdr3_aa: ASSQVDRNTEAF
cdr3_length: 12
v_call: TRBV4-2
j_call: TRBJ1-1

cdr3_aa: ASSRDSYNEQF
cdr3_length: 11
v_call: TRBV2
j_call: TRBJ2-1

cdr3_aa: ASSPRPGTGSAGYEQY
cdr3_length: 16
v_call: TRBV5-1
j_call: TRBJ2-7

cdr3_aa: ASSSDRATGELF
cdr3_length: 12
v_call: TRBV5-6
j_call: TRBJ2-2

cdr3_aa: ASSLGWAAEQF
cdr3_length: 11
v_call: TRBV7-9
j_call: TRBJ2-1

cdr3_aa: ASSDVAAGANVLT
cdr3_length: 13
v_call: TRBV2
j_call: TRBJ2-6

cdr3_aa: AISEGAGADTQY
cdr3_length: 12
v_call: TRBV10-3
j_call: TRBJ2-3

cdr3_aa: ASSLHGQGGIEAF
cdr3_length: 13
v_call: TRBV5-1
j_call: TRBJ1-1

cdr3_aa: ASSYSPNYEQY
cdr3_length: 11
v_call: TRBV6-5
j_call: TRBJ2-7

cdr3_aa: ASSLVGRANAEAF
cdr3_length: 13
v_call: TRBV11-3
j_call: TRBJ1-1

cdr3_aa: ASSLASGLNNEQF
cdr3_length: 13
v_call: TRBV28
j_call: TRBJ2-1

cdr3_aa: ASSRLGQGGSNEQF
cdr3_length: 14
v_call: TRBV11-2
j_call: TRBJ2-1

cdr3_aa: ASSLNYRSSTGELF
cdr3_length: 14
v_call: TRBV13
j_call: TRBJ2-2

cdr3_aa: ASSLMNQPQH
cdr3_length: 10
v_call: TRBV7-2
j_call: TRBJ1-5

cdr3_aa: ASSEGYRGLGQPQH
cdr3_length: 14
v_call: TRBV6-1
j_call: TRBJ1-5

cdr3_aa: ASSQTPPPTGRKQY
cdr3_length: 14
v_call: TRBV18
j_call: TRBJ2-7

cdr3_aa: ATIGQGYTEAF
cdr3_length: 11
v_call: TRBV10-3
j_call: TRBJ1-1